This TCR beta chain was found in a study of cytomegalovirus exposure and HLA in healthy donors. Germline V lookup: CDR1 MGHRA, CDR2 YSYEKL. CDR3 length: 16 residues. The trim removed 3 bases at V and 0 bases at J, leaving 6 bases unmatched. With 60 Vbeta and 13 Jbeta primers, the PCR was carried out. The assay was immunoSEQ multiplex PCR, and TCRdb's table has in-frame clones only and misses some. Here the sample spans around 150,000 clones, about 74% being singletons. This receptor was identified in a man aged 35 to 55 in good health and CMV-seronegative. The chain has TRBV4-1 and TRBJ1-2, with 8 positions matching TRBD1. The sequenced material came from PBMCs. CDR3 in amino acids: CASSHPDRATNYGYTF. CDR3 coding DNA: TGCGCCAGCAGCCACCCGGACAGGGCGACTAACTATGGCTACACCTTC.